This is a list of T cell receptor beta chains from one sample in a study of cytomegalovirus exposure and HLA in healthy donors. Using immunoSEQ multiplex PCR, the repertoire was profiled, and TCRdb retains in-frame clones only, with some absent. The sample carries 300,000 to 450,000 clones, just over 85% recorded once. The sequenced sample consisted of PBMCs. The receptors derive from a woman between 18 and 30 years old in good health and CMV-seronegative. The CDR3 runs from the conserved cysteine through the conserved F or W. The D gene is left open where the match is weak. A clone size is listed for some rows: how often the clone was seen (once, few, many), or a class if it is expanded.

>.|TRBJ2-6|TRBV11-2|.
TGTGCCAGCAGCTTGGACGGACTCGCAGGGGCCAACGTCCTGACTTTC
CASSLDGLAGANVLTF
>.|TRBJ1-1|TRBV5-1|.
TGCGCCAGCAGCTTGGCTGGCAGGGAGGGGGCTGAAGCTTTCTTT
CASSLAGREGAEAFF
>.|TRBJ2-2|TRBV4-1|TRBD2
TGCGCCAGCAGCCAAGATACTAGCGGGAGATCCGGGGAGCTGTTTTTT
CASSQDTSGRSGELFF
>.|TRBJ1-1|TRBV10-3|.
TGTGCCACGGGCCTAGGGGTGAACACTGAAGCTTTCTTT
CATGLGVNTEAFF
>.|TRBJ1-2|TRBV19|TRBD1
TGTGCCAGTAGTAGACAGGGGGAATATGGCTACACCTTC
CASSRQGEYGYTF
>.|TRBJ1-1|TRBV7-9|.
TGTGCCAGCATCCCGACTGGGGAGGGTTCCTTT
CASIPTGEGSF
>.|TRBJ2-1|TRBV28|.
TGTGCCAGCAGTTTATTCGCGGACAACAATGAGCAGTTCTTC
CASSLFADNNEQFF
>few|TRBJ2-7|TRBV30|.
TGTGCCTGGAGTGTGAGGTGGGAGCAGTACTTC
CAWSVRWEQYF
>.|TRBJ2-1|TRBV4-1|.
TGCGCCAGCAGCCAAGCTGTCTACAATGAGCAGTTCTTC
CASSQAVYNEQFF
>.|TRBJ2-1|TRBV29-1|.
TGCAGCTCCAGGGATCGGAATGAGCAGTTCTTC
CSSRDRNEQFF
>.|TRBJ2-2|TRBV18|.
TGTGCCAGCTCACCACCTCAGGGGAGGAACACCGGGGAGCTGTTTTTT
CASSPPQGRNTGELFF
>.|TRBJ2-3|TRBV11-2|.
TGTGCCAGCAGCTTAGTCCAGGGATCCCTTAGCACAGATACGCAGTATTTT
CASSLVQGSLSTDTQYF
>.|TRBJ2-5|TRBV2|.
TGTGCCAGCACCTTGCGGGAAAAACAAGAGACCCAGTACTTC
CASTLREKQETQYF
>.|TRBJ1-2|TRBV28|TRBD1
TGTGCCAGCAGTTTAGGCACAGGGGGCGCGGTCTATGGCTACACCTTC
CASSLGTGGAVYGYTF
>.|TRBJ2-7|TRBV6-4|.
TGTGCCAGCAGTGACCCGATGGCGGGACCCAGTCACGAGCAGTACTTC
CASSDPMAGPSHEQYF
>.|TRBJ1-2|TRBV4-1|.
TGCGCCAGCAGCCAAGAAGGACTAGGACAATACTATGGCTACACCTTC
CASSQEGLGQYYGYTF